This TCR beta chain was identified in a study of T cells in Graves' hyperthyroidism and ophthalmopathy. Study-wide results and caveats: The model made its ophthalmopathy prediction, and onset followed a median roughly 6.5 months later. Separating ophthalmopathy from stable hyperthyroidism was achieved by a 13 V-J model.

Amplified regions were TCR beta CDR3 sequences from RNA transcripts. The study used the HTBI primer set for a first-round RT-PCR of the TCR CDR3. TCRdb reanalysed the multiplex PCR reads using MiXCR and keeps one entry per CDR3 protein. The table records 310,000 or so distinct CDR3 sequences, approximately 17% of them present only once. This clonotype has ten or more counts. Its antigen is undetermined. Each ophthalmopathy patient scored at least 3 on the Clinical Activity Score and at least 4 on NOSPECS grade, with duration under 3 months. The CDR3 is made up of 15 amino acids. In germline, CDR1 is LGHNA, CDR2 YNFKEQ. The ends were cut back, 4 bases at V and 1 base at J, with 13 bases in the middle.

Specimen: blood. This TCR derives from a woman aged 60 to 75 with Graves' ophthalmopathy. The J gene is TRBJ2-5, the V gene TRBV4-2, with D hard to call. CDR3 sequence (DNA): TGTGCCAGCAGCCCCGATTTTAGGGCCCAAGAGACCCAGTACTTC. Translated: CASSPDFRAQETQYF.